The next 15 T cell receptor beta chains were all read from a single sample in a study of shared clonotypes between healthy human individuals. Assay used: immunoSEQ multiplex PCR; TCRdb lists only in-frame clones, some missing. The table lists more than 2,000,000 clones, roughly 92% of them singletons. The sequenced material came from naive CD4+ T cells sorted from blood. Described subset: CD45RA+ positively selected. All receptors derive from a young man in good health.

V gene TRBV6-6 combines with J gene TRBJ1-6; D is possibly TRBD1 (6 bases). With 10 bases removed from V and 7 bases from J, the gap between germline ends came to 14 bases. This CDR3 region has 13 residues. Germline V gene data show CDR1 as MNHNY and CDR2 as SVGAGI (reference sequence). CDR3 DNA: TGTGCCACTTCACAGGGACTCAATTCACCCCTCCACTTT. Translating gives CATSQGLNSPLHF.

V usage is TRBV5-4 and J usage is TRBJ1-4; D unclear. The germline CDR1 and CDR2 sequences are SGHNT and YYREEE (reference sequence). The CDR3 consists of 12 residues. Trimming shortened V by 0 bases and J by 10 bases, and 7 bases separated the two germline ends. The CDR3 loop is CASSLDGGKLFF. As DNA, the CDR3 is TGTGCCAGCAGCTTGGACGGAGGAAAACTGTTTTTT.

The chain links TRBV5-1 to TRBJ2-2, with a possible D match to TRBD1 (7 bases). The length of the CDR3 is 17 residues. The germline V and J ends were trimmed by 5 bases and 4 bases, with 21 bases remaining between them. Germline CDR1 is SGHRS and CDR2 is YFSETQ. CDR3 nucleotides: TGCGCCAGCAGAGTAGGCGGGACAGCCCGAGGCACCGGGGAGCTGTTTTTT. Protein: CASRVGGTARGTGELFF.

DNA for the CDR3: TGCGCCAGCAGCTTGGTTAAGGGCGGCGGGGAGCTGTTTTTT. It specifies CASSLVKGGGELFF. J is TRBJ2-2 and V is TRBV5-1; D not resolved. The CDR3 contains 14 residues. Looked up from germline, CDR1 is SGHRS and CDR2 is YFSETQ. V was shortened by 0 bases and J by 7 bases, with 10 bases between the two germline ends.

This clone was recorded only once. The chain carries TRBV21-1 and TRBJ2-5; the table's D call of TRBD1 was not tested on the DNA. TRBV21-1 is shown as a pseudogene. This CDR3 has 13 amino acids. The CDR3 region has the DNA TGTGCCAGCAGCAAAGCACAGCAAGAGACCCAGTACTTC. Amino acid sequence: CASSKAQQETQYF.

This rearrangement joins TRBV7-8 to TRBJ2-2; D tentatively reads TRBD1 or TRBD2 (5 bases each). With 3 bases removed from V and 7 bases from J, the gap between germline ends came to 12 bases. Germline V CDR1 and CDR2: SGHVS, FQNEAQ. The CDR3 contains 14 residues. CDR3 protein: CASSLGDRGGELFF. The CDR3 DNA sequence: TGTGCCAGCAGCTTGGGGGATAGGGGCGGGGAGCTGTTTTTT.

The V and J genes are TRBV6-5 and TRBJ2-3; perhaps TRBD2 as D (5 bases). The CDR3 sequence is 15 residues long. V lost 6 bases and J lost 0, with 13 bases in between. In germline, CDR1 is MNHEY, CDR2 SVGAGI. The CDR3 region is CASSLEGASTDTQYF. The CDR3 coding sequence is TGTGCCAGCAGCCTTGAGGGAGCGAGCACAGATACGCAGTATTTT.

The rearrangement uses TRBV7-9 and TRBJ1-1; 7 nucleotides align to TRBD1. The germline V gene encodes CDR1 SEHNR and CDR2 FQNEAQ (reference sequence). This CDR3 is built from 16 residues. The V segment lost 2 bases and the J segment 1 base; nucleotides outside the gene matches: 7. The CDR3 DNA sequence: TGTGCCAGCAGCTTAACAGGGGATGGTGCGAACACTGAAGCTTTCTTT. This encodes CASSLTGDGANTEAFF.

The V and J genes are TRBV5-6 and TRBJ1-2; D remains unclear. The V gene lost 2 bases and the J gene lost 1 base, with 21 bases spanning the gap. Germline CDR1 reads SGHDT; CDR2 reads YYEEEE. This CDR3 comprises 18 residues. DNA for the CDR3: TGTGCCAGCAGCTTCGAGGGTAAGGTTGGCCTCAATAACTATGGCTACACCTTC. Protein product: CASSFEGKVGLNNYGYTF.

The chain has TRBV5-5 and TRBJ2-5, with 7 bases identical to TRBD1. V shed 5 bases, J shed 5 bases, and the junction held 6 bases outside the gene matches. CDR1 SGHKS and CDR2 YYEKEE come from the germline V gene (reference sequence). There are 13 residues in the CDR3. CDR3 DNA: TGTGCCAGCAGGTTAACAGGGGTGGAGACCCAGTACTTC. It encodes CASRLTGVETQYF.

The chain has TRBV29-1 and TRBJ2-2; perhaps TRBD2 as D (6 bases). Germline lookup yields CDR1 SQVTM and CDR2 ANQGSEA. Between the trimmed V and J ends, which lost 4 bases and 6 bases, there was a span of 15 bases. This CDR3 region has 14 residues. CDR3 bases: TGCAGCGTTGGTTGGGGAGGAGGACCCGGGGAGCTGTTTTTT. This codes for CSVGWGGGPGELFF.

The chain carries TRBV7-9 and TRBJ1-2; D might be TRBD1 (6 bases). The CDR3 is 14 amino acids. Per germline, CDR1 SEHNR and CDR2 FQNEAQ (reference sequence). The V gene lost 4 bases and the J gene lost 6 bases, with 15 bases spanning the gap. The CDR3 region has the DNA TGTGCCAGCAGCTCTCTCCAGGGGCTGGATGGCTACACCTTC. Translation: CASSSLQGLDGYTF.

This clone showed up just a few times. V and J are TRBV2 and TRBJ2-7; D is undetermined. The V end was cut by 8 bases, the J end by 2 bases, with 4 bases between. This CDR3 is built from 10 residues. From germline, CDR1 is SNHLY and CDR2 FYNNEI. The CDR3 DNA reads TGTGCCAGCCATCCCTACGAGCAGTACTTC. The encoded protein is CASHPYEQYF.

The chain is built from TRBV18 and TRBJ1-5, with unresolved D. CDR3 size: 17 residues. Germline values: CDR1 KGHSH, CDR2 LQKENI. V was trimmed by 0 bases and J by 0 bases, leaving 12 bases between them. The chain's CDR3 is CASSPPPGSYSNQPQHF. The CDR3 DNA reads TGTGCCAGCTCACCACCGCCGGGCAGTTATAGCAATCAGCCCCAGCATTTT.

The rearrangement uses TRBV7-9 and TRBJ1-1; D remains unclear. CDR1 SEHNR and CDR2 FQNEAQ come from the germline V gene (reference sequence). The CDR3 is made up of 14 amino acids. V was cut by 0 bases and J by 3 bases, with 8 bases left in between. CDR3 region: CASSLAGDYTEAFF. The CDR3 region has the DNA TGTGCCAGCAGCTTAGCCGGCGATTACACTGAAGCTTTCTTT.